This T cell receptor (beta chain) was observed in a study of lymphopenia after photon versus proton radiotherapy. The germline V gene encodes CDR1 LGHNA and CDR2 YSLEER. The CDR3 consists of 15 residues. The junction had 3 bases not matched to a gene; V was cut back by 5 bases and J by 1 base. Libraries were prepared by immunoSEQ multiplex PCR; TCRdb keeps only in-frame clonotypes and omits some of them. The sample comprises 65,000 to 70,000 clones, approximately 90% of which are singletons, and approximately 2.6% rests with the top ten. This clonotype was sampled from a woman in her 70s with pancreatic cancer. The specimen was peripheral blood, collected from a patient treated with photon-based radiotherapy. This chain connects TRBV4-3 to TRBJ2-5, with TRBD1 matching 11 bases. The DNA for the CDR3 is TGCGCCAGCAGCTTCGGACAGGGGGCCCAAGAGACCCAGTACTTC. Residues: CASSFGQGAQETQYF.